One sample yielded the 27 T cell receptor beta chains listed below, sequenced in a study of post-analysis software for immune sequencing data. Findings and caveats of the study: About 5 TRBV segments were significantly more frequent in patients than in controls. TRBV5-6, TRBV5-1 and TRBV20-1 were among these segments.

TCR beta libraries were prepared from cDNA with unique molecular identifiers. TCRdb itself ran the PCR reads through MiXCR, one entry per CDR3 protein. The table has fewer than 850,000 distinct CDR3 sequences, 30% seen once; the top ten hold around 0.55%. Their antigens are not known. Sequencing was carried out using blood. The source of these receptors is a girl between 5 and 17 years old with multiple sclerosis.

Of note for this clonotype: At one end the junction does not follow the germline gene, possibly because of a read error. The chain couples TRBV20-1 to TRBJ2-1; 10 bases are shared with TRBD2. Per germline, CDR1 DFQATT and CDR2 SNEGSKA (reference sequence). This CDR3 has 14 residues. The CDR3 reads CSALLAGLYKEQFF. The CDR3 coding sequence is TGCAGTGCGTTACTAGCGGGACTTTACAAAGAGCAGTTCTTC.

This clonotype was detected a few times. V and J are TRBV5-1 and TRBJ2-5; 9 bases fit TRBD2. With V trimmed by 3 bases and J by 10 bases, 13 bases remained unmatched. Germline CDR1 SGHRS, CDR2 YFSETQ. This CDR3 has 15 residues. Written as DNA, the CDR3 is TGCGCCAGCAGCTGGCGAGTAGCGGGGGCCCTAAGCCAGTACTTC. Protein: CASSWRVAGALSQYF.

Notes on this clonotype: A clone one base away is much larger, so this may be a read error. This rearrangement joins TRBV29-1 to TRBJ2-1, with 10 positions matching TRBD1. The germline gives CDR1 SQVTM, CDR2 ANQGSEA. The CDR3 extends over 14 amino acids. In DNA form, the CDR3 reads TGCAGCGTTGTGGGGACAGGGGATTACAATGGGCAGTTCTTC. It encodes CSVVGTGDYNGQFF.

In nucleotides, the CDR3 is TGTGCCAGCGGCACAGCCCGTAATGAAAAACTGTTTTTT. Translating it yields CASGTARNEKLFF. This chain uses TRBV7-2 with TRBJ1-4; no definite D call. V lost 8 bases to trimming and J lost 4 bases, with 11 bases between them. Per the germline V gene, CDR1 is SGHTA and CDR2 is FQGNSA. The CDR3 covers 13 residues.

The rearrangement links TRBV7-2 to TRBJ2-1; the match to TRBD2 covers 9 bases. The germline V gene has CDR1 SGHTA and CDR2 FQGNSA. V lost 6 bases to trimming and J lost 2 bases; unmatched junction nucleotides: 8. The CDR3 is made up of 16 amino acids. CDR3 amino acids: CASRRGGAGTYNEQFF. The CDR3 coding sequence is TGTGCCAGCAGGCGCGGGGGGGCAGGGACCTACAATGAGCAGTTCTTC. The complete variable domain, with remaining parts taken from reference TRBV7-2 and TRBJ2-1, reads GAGVSQSPSNKVTEKGKDVELRCDPISGHTALYWYRQSLGQGLEFLIYFQGNSAPDKSGLPSDRFSAERTGGSVSTLTIQRTQQEDSAVYLCASRRGGAGTYNEQFFGPGTRLTVL.

The table lists this clonotype with many counts. This chain connects TRBV4-2 to TRBJ2-1; 14 nucleotides match TRBD2. This CDR3 has 18 residues. V lost 4 bases and J lost 6; bases outside the gene matches: 11. CDR1 LGHNA and CDR2 YNFKEQ come from the germline V gene. The CDR3 bases are TGTGCCAGCAGCCCAGAGACTAGCGGGGGGGCATCGGGCAATGAGCAGTTCTTC. Translating it yields CASSPETSGGASGNEQFF.

The V and J genes are TRBV20-1 and TRBJ2-5, with a possible D match to TRBD2 (5 bases). The CDR3 is made up of 14 amino acids. Between the trimmed V and J ends, which lost 6 bases and 1 base, there was a span of 15 bases. CDR1 and CDR2 from the germline V gene are DFQATT and SNEGSKA (reference sequence). CDR3 nucleotide sequence: TGCAGTGCCCGGGCACCGGAGGCCCAAGAGACCCAGTACTTC. Its translation: CSARAPEAQETQYF.

The chain recombines TRBV29-1 with TRBJ1-1; 7 positions match TRBD1. Losses at the gene ends were 7 bases for V and 3 bases for J; bases not matched to a gene: 11. CDR1 and CDR2 from the germline V gene are SQVTM and ANQGSEA. The length of the CDR3 is 14 residues. The CDR3 DNA reads TGCAGCGGTCAGAGGACAGGAGTGGACACTGAAGCTTTCTTT. As protein: CSGQRTGVDTEAFF.

This clonotype was recorded a few times. The chain employs TRBV5-5 and TRBJ2-1, with 7 bases that match TRBD1. The CDR3 is 13 residues long. Germline CDR1 is SGHKS and CDR2 is YYEKEE (reference sequence). V lost 3 bases to trimming and J lost 12 bases; unmatched junction nucleotides: 9. Here the CDR3 DNA reads TGTGCCAGCAGCTCCGGGACAGAGAAACGGCAGTTCTTC. Protein: CASSSGTEKRQFF.

This clonotype was seen a handful of times. V usage is TRBV4-1 and J usage is TRBJ2-1, with a tentative D call TRBD1 (5 bases). This CDR3 region has 14 residues. Germline values: CDR1 MGHRA, CDR2 YSYEKL. Trimming took off 0 bases at V and 8 bases at J, with 11 bases between the two ends. The CDR3 spells CASSQETRAHEQFF. DNA of the CDR3: TGCGCCAGCAGCCAAGAAACCAGGGCCCATGAGCAGTTCTTC.

This clonotype was observed a few times. The chain joins TRBV7-2 to TRBJ2-5, with TRBD2 identical over 7 bases. The CDR3 is made up of 14 amino acids. J gave up 5 bases and V 5 bases, and 8 bases lay outside the gene matches. From germline, CDR1 is SGHTA and CDR2 FQGNSA. The CDR3 protein is CASSPSGGWETQYF. Written as DNA, the CDR3 is TGTGCCAGCAGCCCTAGCGGTGGTTGGGAGACCCAGTACTTC.

The chain uses TRBV5-1 and TRBJ2-7, with 10 bases fitting TRBD2. This CDR3 comprises 17 residues. V was pared by 3 bases and J by 2 bases, with 11 bases of the junction left unmatched. CDR1 is SGHRS and CDR2 is YFSETQ in the germline V gene. CDR3 sequence (DNA): TGCGCCAGCAGCTACCACCCGGGGACTAGCGAAACCTACGAGCAGTACTTC. The encoded protein is CASSYHPGTSETYEQYF.

This chain connects TRBV27 to TRBJ1-6, with D possibly TRBD1 on 6 matching bases. Germline V gene lookup returns CDR1 MNHEY and CDR2 SMNVEV (reference sequence). V gave up 1 base and J gave up 7 bases, with 14 bases separating them. The CDR3 totals 16 residues. The CDR3 protein is CASSLWFWGRNSPLHF. CDR3 nucleotides: TGTGCCAGCAGTTTATGGTTTTGGGGGCGGAATTCACCCCTCCACTTT.

In its sample, this clonotype was seen a few times. The V and J genes are TRBV20-1 and TRBJ2-5; TRBD1 matches 9 bases. The CDR3 sequence is 14 residues long. Trimming cost V 0 bases and J 4 bases; bases outside gene matches: 3. Germline assignment: CDR1 DFQATT and CDR2 SNEGSKA (reference sequence). CDR3: CSAREGQGGETQYF. The DNA for the CDR3 is TGCAGTGCTAGAGAGGGACAGGGAGGAGAGACCCAGTACTTC.

The chain has TRBV20-1 and TRBJ2-7, with 11 bases that match TRBD2. The CDR3 has 14 residues. The trim removed 3 bases at V and 8 bases at J, leaving 9 bases unmatched. Per germline, CDR1 DFQATT and CDR2 SNEGSKA (reference sequence). The CDR3 region has the DNA TGCAGTGCTAGCCCTATGGGACTAGCGGTGCAGCAGTACTTC. Translation: CSASPMGLAVQQYF.

The chain carries TRBV6-5 and TRBJ1-1, with 8 bases that match TRBD1. CDR3 length: 13 amino acids. The trim removed 6 bases at V and 5 bases at J, leaving 5 bases unmatched. The germline CDR1 and CDR2 sequences are MNHEY and SVGAGI. Here the CDR3 reads CASRRTGRTEAFF. Here the CDR3 DNA reads TGTGCCAGCAGAAGGACAGGGCGGACTGAAGCTTTCTTT.

This clonotype appeared a few times. The chain is built from TRBV27 and TRBJ2-3, with D unclear. In germline, CDR1 is MNHEY, CDR2 SMNVEV (reference sequence). This CDR3 has 13 amino acids. With 9 bases removed from V and 6 bases from J, the gap between germline ends came to 16 bases. This CDR3 is CASLKPGSDTQYF. The CDR3 bases are TGTGCCAGTCTGAAACCTGGGTCTGATACGCAGTATTTT.

This clonotype was seen a few times. V gene TRBV9 combines with J gene TRBJ1-2; no clear D gene. This CDR3 has 11 amino acids. Germline V gives CDR1 SGDLS, CDR2 YYNGEE. Trimming left V 0 bases short and J 8 bases short, with 5 bases between. CDR3 protein: CASSVGMGYTF. CDR3 DNA: TGTGCCAGCAGCGTAGGAATGGGCTACACCTTC.

The J gene is TRBJ1-1, the V gene TRBV7-8; D may be TRBD1 (6 bases). The CDR3 loop spans 15 amino acids. Trimming removed 4 bases from V and 8 bases from J, with 20 bases in between. Germline V gene data show CDR1 as SGHVS and CDR2 as FQNEAQ. The CDR3 nucleotides are TGTGCCAGCAGCTACACAGCAGGGGTTCGGGCGGAAGCTTTCTTT. Its translation is CASSYTAGVRAEAFF.

Points on this clonotype: Sequence at one end of the junction differs from germline and may be a read error. J is TRBJ1-5 and V is TRBV7-2, with 10 bases matching TRBD1. The CDR3 runs to 15 residues. Germline V CDR1 and CDR2: SGHTA, FQGNSA. CDR3 protein: CACSPRTGGNQPQHF. Written as DNA, the CDR3 is TGTGCCTGCAGCCCCCGGACAGGGGGGAATCAGCCCCAGCATTTT.

This clonotype has a handful of counts. This chain joins TRBV10-3 and TRBJ1-4, with TRBD1 as a possible D gene (6 bases). CDR1 is ENHRY and CDR2 is SYGVKD in the germline V gene. V was pared by 0 bases and J by 7 bases, with 12 bases between. The CDR3 contains 15 residues. The CDR3 region is CAISESGQGIEKLFF. Here the CDR3 DNA reads TGTGCCATCAGTGAGTCGGGGCAGGGGATTGAAAAACTGTTTTTT.

The chain links TRBV20-1 to TRBJ1-6, with a tentative D call TRBD1 (5 bases). The CDR3 is 16 residues long. Looked up from germline, CDR1 is DFQATT and CDR2 is SNEGSKA (reference sequence). V was pared by 1 base and J by 2 bases, with 12 bases between. The CDR3 loop reads CSARVIGGAYNSPLHF. The CDR3 bases are TGCAGTGCTAGAGTTATCGGAGGGGCCTATAATTCACCCCTCCACTTT.

This clonotype was seen repeatedly, ten times or more. V is TRBV6-5 and J is TRBJ2-7; either TRBD1 or TRBD2 may fit D (6 bases each). V was cut by 5 bases and J by 5 bases, with 19 bases left in between. CDR3 length: 15 residues. Germline lookup yields CDR1 MNHEY and CDR2 SVGAGI. The CDR3 coding sequence is TGTGCCAGCAGTCAGCGGGCGATCAGGGGCCACGAGCAGTACTTC. As protein: CASSQRAIRGHEQYF.

The V and J genes are TRBV7-9 and TRBJ2-5, with 11 positions matching TRBD1. This CDR3 is 16 amino acids long. The ends lost 5 bases at V and 4 bases at J; junction bases unmatched: 9. In germline, CDR1 is SEHNR, CDR2 FQNEAQ (reference sequence). The CDR3 loop reads CASSRTGGAILETQYF. CDR3 DNA sequence: TGTGCCAGCAGCCGGACAGGGGGCGCGATCCTAGAGACCCAGTACTTC.

This clonotype has a handful of counts. The chain combines TRBV18 with TRBJ2-3; D might be TRBD1 (6 bases). CDR3 size: 15 residues. V was trimmed by 3 bases and J by 3 bases, leaving 13 bases between them. Germline V lookup: CDR1 KGHSH, CDR2 LQKENI. The CDR3 loop is CASSPERGITDTQYF. CDR3 in DNA: TGTGCCAGCTCACCGGAGAGGGGGATTACAGATACGCAGTATTTT.

In its sample, this clonotype was seen a few times. The chain links TRBV6-6 to TRBJ2-3; D not certain. CDR3 length: 14 residues. Germline V gives CDR1 MNHNY, CDR2 SVGAGI (reference sequence). Trimming took 2 bases from V and 6 from J, leaving 12 bases between them. CDR3 DNA sequence: TGTGCCAGCAGTTACACGGGTCCCAGTGATACGCAGTATTTT. Translation: CASSYTGPSDTQYF.

The chain links TRBV28 to TRBJ2-5; D possibly uses TRBD1 or TRBD2 (5 bases each). CDR3 length: 14 amino acids. Germline-derived CDR1 and CDR2 are MDHEN and SYDVKM. Between the trimmed V and J ends, which lost 2 bases and 4 bases, there was a span of 11 bases. The CDR3 nucleotides are TGTGCCAGCAGTTTACTCAGGGCGGGAGAGACCCAGTACTTC. Translated: CASSLLRAGETQYF.